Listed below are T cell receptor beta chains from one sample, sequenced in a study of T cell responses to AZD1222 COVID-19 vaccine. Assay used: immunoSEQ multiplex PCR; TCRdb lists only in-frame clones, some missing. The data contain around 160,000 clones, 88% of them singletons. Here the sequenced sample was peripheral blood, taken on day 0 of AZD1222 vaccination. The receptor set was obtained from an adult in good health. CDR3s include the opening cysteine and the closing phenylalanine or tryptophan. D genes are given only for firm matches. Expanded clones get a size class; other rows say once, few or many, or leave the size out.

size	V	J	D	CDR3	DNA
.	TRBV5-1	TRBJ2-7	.	CASSFGAGYEQYF	TGCGCCAGCAGCTTCGGGGCAGGGTACGAGCAGTACTTC
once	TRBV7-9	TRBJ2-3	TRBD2	CASSRGLAGPDTQYF	TGTGCCAGCAGCCGAGGACTAGCGGGCCCAGATACGCAGTATTTT
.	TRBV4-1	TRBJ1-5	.	CASSQDAYGGNQPQHF	TGCGCCAGCAGCCAGGACGCCTACGGCGGCAATCAGCCCCAGCATTTT
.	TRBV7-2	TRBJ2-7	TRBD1	CASSTGQGGFYEQYF	TGTGCCAGCAGTACCGGACAGGGTGGTTTTTACGAGCAGTACTTC
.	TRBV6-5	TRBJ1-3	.	CAIGTVGNTIYF	TGTGCCATCGGGACGGTTGGAAACACCATATATTTT
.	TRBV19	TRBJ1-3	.	CASRPHSGNTIYF	TGTGCCAGTAGACCTCACTCTGGAAACACCATATATTTT
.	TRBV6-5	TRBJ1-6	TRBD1	CASSYAGGDNSPLHF	TGTGCCAGCAGTTACGCAGGGGGCGATAATTCACCCCTCCACTTT
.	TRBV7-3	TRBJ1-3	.	CASSPSSGNTIYF	TGTGCCAGCAGCCCGAGCTCTGGAAACACCATATATTTT
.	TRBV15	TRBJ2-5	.	CATSSRGNQETQYF	TGTGCCACCAGCAGCCGGGGGAACCAAGAGACCCAGTACTTC
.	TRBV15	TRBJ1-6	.	CATSTDLARLLHF	TGTGCCACCAGCACCGACCTCGCTAGATTATTGCACTTT
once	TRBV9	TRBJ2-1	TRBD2	CASSAGTSGGFSYNEQFF	TGTGCCAGCAGCGCCGGGACTAGCGGGGGGTTCTCCTACAATGAGCAGTTCTTC
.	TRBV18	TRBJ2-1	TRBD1	CASSPPGGQDSYNEQFF	TGTGCCAGCTCACCACCGGGCGGACAGGATTCCTACAATGAGCAGTTCTTC
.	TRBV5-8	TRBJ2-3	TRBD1	CASSVKDRPTDTQYF	TGTGCCAGCAGCGTCAAGGACAGGCCCACAGATACGCAGTATTTT
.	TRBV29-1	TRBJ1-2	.	CSSADSLYGYTF	TGCAGCTCAGCAGACAGCCTCTATGGCTACACCTTC
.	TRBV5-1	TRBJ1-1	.	CASSNTPNTEAFF	TGCGCCAGCAGTAACACACCAAACACTGAAGCTTTCTTT
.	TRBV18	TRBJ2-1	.	CASSPPTGVSSYNEQFF	TGTGCCAGCTCACCACCAACGGGGGTAAGCTCCTACAATGAGCAGTTCTTC
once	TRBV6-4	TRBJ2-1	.	CASRLEEVGEQFF	TGTGCCAGCCGACTAGAAGAGGTCGGTGAGCAGTTCTTC
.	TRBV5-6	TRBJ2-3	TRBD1	CASSDGPGGADTQYF	TGTGCCAGCAGCGACGGCCCAGGGGGTGCAGATACGCAGTATTTT
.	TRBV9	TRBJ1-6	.	CASSEGRGLGSPLHF	TGTGCCAGCAGCGAGGGGAGGGGCCTCGGATCACCCCTCCACTTT
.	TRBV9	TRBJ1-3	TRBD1	CASSVEPTGAGNTIYF	TGTGCCAGCAGCGTAGAACCGACAGGGGCTGGAAACACCATATATTTT
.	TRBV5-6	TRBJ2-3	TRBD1	CASSPFLKTGGVYF	TGTGCCAGCAGCCCCTTCCTCAAGACAGGGGGCGTGTATTTT
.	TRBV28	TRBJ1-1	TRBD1	CASSYHRQGALGEAFF	TGTGCCAGCAGTTACCACCGACAGGGGGCTTTGGGTGAAGCTTTCTTT
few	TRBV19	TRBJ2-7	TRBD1	CASSSLSGTGDKVYNEQYF	TGTGCCAGTAGTTCTCTCTCCGGGACAGGGGACAAGGTCTACAACGAGCAGTACTTC
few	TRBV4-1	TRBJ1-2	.	CASSQTRNYGYTF	TGCGCCAGCAGCCAGACAAGGAACTATGGCTACACCTTC
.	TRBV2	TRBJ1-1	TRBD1	CASRRDREEAFF	TGTGCCAGCAGGCGGGACAGGGAAGAAGCTTTCTTT
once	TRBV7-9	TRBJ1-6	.	CASSLVGGSNSPLHF	TGTGCCAGCAGCTTAGTTGGCGGGTCCAATTCACCCCTCCACTTT
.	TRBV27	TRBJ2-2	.	CASSSQGQNTGELFF	TGTGCCAGCAGTTCCCAGGGTCAAAACACCGGGGAGCTGTTTTTT
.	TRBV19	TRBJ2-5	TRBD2	CASATSAGETQYF	TGTGCCAGTGCGACCTCAGCGGGGGAGACCCAGTACTTC
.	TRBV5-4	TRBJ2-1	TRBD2	CASSLKRGGLGEQFF	TGTGCCAGCAGCTTGAAGCGGGGGGGCCTTGGCGAGCAGTTCTTC
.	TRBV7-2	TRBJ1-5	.	CASSLKVNQPQHF	TGTGCCAGCAGCTTAAAGGTCAATCAGCCCCAGCATTTT
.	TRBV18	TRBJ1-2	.	CASSPSRGYTF	TGTGCCAGCTCACCCTCTCGGGGCTACACCTTC
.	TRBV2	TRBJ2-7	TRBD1	CATAGQAPNEQYF	TGTGCCACCGCGGGACAGGCACCCAACGAGCAGTACTTC
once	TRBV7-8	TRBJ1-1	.	CASRGISNTEAFF	TGTGCCAGCCGGGGTATCTCGAACACTGAAGCTTTCTTT
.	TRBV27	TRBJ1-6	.	CASSYRTLNNSPLHF	TGTGCCAGCAGTTATAGGACACTAAATAATTCACCCCTCCACTTT
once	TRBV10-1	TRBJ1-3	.	CASGLTVAGNTIYF	TGCGCCAGCGGATTGACAGTTGCTGGAAACACCATATATTTT
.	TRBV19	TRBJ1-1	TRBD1	CASSMGQGGDEAFF	TGTGCCAGTAGTATGGGACAGGGGGGTGATGAAGCTTTCTTT
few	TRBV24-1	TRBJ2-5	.	CATSEFVTDSQETQYF	TGTGCCACCAGTGAGTTCGTGACAGATTCACAAGAGACCCAGTACTTC
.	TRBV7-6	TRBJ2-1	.	CASSFHNEQFF	TGTGCCAGCAGCTTCCACAATGAGCAGTTCTTC
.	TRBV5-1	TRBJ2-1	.	CASTPRDSSYNEQFF	TGCGCCAGCACCCCCCGGGACTCGTCCTACAATGAGCAGTTCTTC
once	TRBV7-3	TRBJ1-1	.	CASSFAGGRTSEAFF	TGTGCCAGCAGCTTTGCAGGAGGAAGGACTTCTGAAGCTTTCTTT
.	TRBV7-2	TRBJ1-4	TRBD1	CASSLSGTGNEKLFF	TGTGCCAGCAGCCTCTCCGGGACAGGAAACGAAAAACTGTTTTTT
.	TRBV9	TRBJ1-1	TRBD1	CASSPGRDSTEAFF	TGTGCCAGCAGCCCCGGCCGGGACAGCACTGAAGCTTTCTTT
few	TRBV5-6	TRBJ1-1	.	CASSLAFVNTEAFF	TGTGCCAGCAGCTTGGCCTTTGTGAACACTGAAGCTTTCTTT